This TCR beta chain was obtained from a study of cytomegalovirus exposure and HLA in healthy donors. It was with 60 Vbeta and 13 Jbeta primers that the PCR ran. How the authors handled the data: The count from a later analysis was 65 million to 90 million unique TCR beta chains, some 10 million of them shared. Repertoires were generated with immunoSEQ multiplex PCR, while TCRdb's copy carries only in-frame clones and drops some. V, J and clone size reflect that table, while D and trimming were determined from the DNA. This table has approximately 91,000 clones, under 75% appearing once. Nominally healthy donors provided the samples, though records likely missed some immune exposures. Concerning this clone itself: Its specificity is unknown.

Whole-study results and caveats: For presence/absence analyses, sequencing depth was assumed to be roughly uniform across donors.

The CDR3 runs 14 residues. J gave up 9 bases and V 3 bases, and 7 bases lay outside the gene matches. Germline-derived CDR1 and CDR2 are SGHRS and YFSETQ. V gene TRBV5-1 combines with J gene TRBJ2-1, with 9 bases that match TRBD1. Material for sequencing was PBMCs. This receptor was identified in a female donor in good health and CMV-seronegative. The CDR3 loop is CASSSRTGAVEQFF. The CDR3 DNA reads as TGCGCCAGCAGCTCTAGGACAGGGGCGGTTGAGCAGTTCTTC. The full variable domain, its missing parts supplied by reference TRBV5-1 and TRBJ2-1, is KAGVTQTPRYLIKTRGQQVTLSCSPISGHRSVSWYQQTPGQGLQFLFEYFSETQRNKGNFPGRFSGRQFSNSRSEMNVSTLELGDSALYLCASSSRTGAVEQFFGPGTRLTVL.